These 12 T cell receptor beta chains were all obtained from the same sample, sequenced in a study of T-cell reconstitution after alpha-beta-depleted transplantation in children. Preparing the TCRbeta library involved the use of unique molecular identifiers. In TCRdb, the PCR reads were re-called with MiXCR into one record per CDR3 protein. The table includes 500,000 or so distinct CDR3 sequences, about 30% detected once. The source material was PBMCs from the stem cell graft donor, sampled from the stem cell graft. The receptors were sampled from a human donor who donated a stem cell graft to a child with aplastic anemia.

The V call is TRBV9, the J call TRBJ2-1, with D possibly matching TRBD2 (6 bases). CDR3 length: 14 amino acids. Trimming stripped 7 bases from V and 4 bases from J, with 15 bases between. The V gene's germline CDR1 is SGDLS and CDR2 YYNGEE. The CDR3 sequence: CASSGGTRYNEQFF. The CDR3 bases are TGTGCCAGCTCCGGAGGGACTCGATACAATGAGCAGTTCTTC.

This rearrangement joins TRBV9 to TRBJ2-7, with D hard to call. The V and J ends lost 5 bases and 0 bases respectively, with 15 bases between them. This CDR3 is built from 15 residues. The germline V gene encodes CDR1 SGDLS and CDR2 YYNGEE. The CDR3 DNA is TGTGCCAGCAGTCCGGCGGCTTACACCTCCTACGAGCAGTACTTC. The encoded protein is CASSPAAYTSYEQYF.

This clonotype showed up just a few times. This chain connects TRBV10-3 to TRBJ2-1; D is perhaps TRBD2 (6 bases). Between the trimmed V and J ends, which lost 10 bases and 7 bases, there was a span of 23 bases. Per germline, CDR1 ENHRY and CDR2 SYGVKD. The CDR3 covers 15 residues. Here the CDR3 DNA reads TGTGCCACCGGTTGGACTACACGCGGGCAAAATGAGCAGTTCTTC. Its protein is CATGWTTRGQNEQFF.

This clonotype was seen a few times. The chain couples TRBV9 to TRBJ2-7; possibly TRBD2 for D (6 bases). V lost 4 bases, J lost 1 base, and 15 bases lay in between. Germline V gives CDR1 SGDLS, CDR2 YYNGEE. The CDR3 is made up of 15 amino acids. The CDR3 region is CASSPRAGRSYEQYF. The CDR3 bases are TGTGCCAGCAGCCCACGGGCGGGAAGGTCCTACGAGCAGTACTTC.

The chain links TRBV20-1 to TRBJ1-5, with D unclear. Trimming stripped 1 base from V and 5 bases from J, with 9 bases between. CDR3 length: 13 residues. CDR1 and CDR2 (germline): DFQATT, SNEGSKA (reference sequence). CDR3: CSARVGWDQPQHF. In DNA form, the CDR3 reads TGCAGTGCTAGAGTAGGGTGGGATCAGCCCCAGCATTTT.

V gene TRBV14 combines with J gene TRBJ2-1; D possibly corresponds to TRBD1 (6 bases). Per germline, CDR1 SGHDN and CDR2 FVKESK. The CDR3 totals 16 residues. The germline V and J ends were trimmed by 3 bases and 0 bases, with 12 bases remaining between them. The CDR3 bases are TGTGCCAGCAGCCAGCTTACAGGGAGCTCCTACAATGAGCAGTTCTTC. It encodes CASSQLTGSSYNEQFF.

The J gene is TRBJ2-2, the V gene TRBV12-5, with TRBD2 matching 10 bases. The germline V gene has CDR1 LGHNT and CDR2 FRNRAP. J gave up 4 bases and V 2 bases, and 13 bases lay outside the gene matches. The CDR3 covers 19 residues. CDR3: CASGLRASGSPTGTGELFF. The CDR3 bases are TGTGCTAGTGGTTTGCGGGCTAGCGGGAGTCCAACGGGCACCGGGGAGCTGTTTTTT.

This chain joins TRBV30 and TRBJ1-1; no definite D call. V was trimmed by 4 bases and J by 6 bases, leaving 9 bases between them. The CDR3 runs 11 residues. The germline CDR1 and CDR2 sequences are GTSNPN and SVGIG (reference sequence). The CDR3 is CAWTILAEAFF. DNA for the CDR3: TGTGCCTGGACCATACTTGCTGAAGCTTTCTTT.

This clonotype was seen a few times. The chain employs TRBV29-1 and TRBJ1-2, with 7 bases lining up with TRBD1. Unmatched junction bases numbered 5, after V lost 0 bases and J lost 4 bases. The CDR3 runs 14 residues. Germline assignment: CDR1 SQVTM and CDR2 ANQGSEA. This CDR3 is CSVEDRAGGYGYTF. The CDR3 DNA follows: TGCAGCGTTGAAGATCGGGCAGGGGGCTATGGCTACACCTTC.

The rearrangement links TRBV18 to TRBJ1-3; TRBD1 matches 7 bases. CDR3 length: 16 amino acids. The germline V gene encodes CDR1 KGHSH and CDR2 LQKENI. After removal of 3 bases from V and 0 bases from J, the junction contained 5 bases not matched to a gene. CDR3: CASSPAGQLSGNTIYF. Here the CDR3 DNA reads TGTGCCAGCTCACCTGCGGGACAGCTCTCTGGAAACACCATATATTTT.

This chain connects TRBV24-1 to TRBJ2-3; D is undetermined. The V gene lost 6 bases and the J gene lost 3 bases, with 9 bases spanning the gap. Per germline, CDR1 KGHDR and CDR2 SFDVKD. This CDR3 is built from 13 residues. DNA of the CDR3: TGTGCCACCAGTCCTCTCTGGACAGATACGCAGTATTTT. This translates into CATSPLWTDTQYF.

This clonotype was seen a handful of times. The gene calls are TRBV7-9 and TRBJ2-3; 12 positions match TRBD2. The V segment lost 4 bases and the J segment 6 bases; nucleotides outside the gene matches: 8. This CDR3 is built from 16 residues. CDR1 and CDR2 (germline): SEHNR, FQNEAQ (reference sequence). The CDR3 protein is CASSSPTSGSGDTQYF. DNA for the CDR3: TGTGCCAGCAGCTCCCCGACTAGCGGGAGTGGGGATACGCAGTATTTT.